This T cell receptor (beta chain) was captured in a study of CD8 T cells in ankylosing spondylitis. This clonotype appeared a few times. The antigen is undetermined. Study findings and constraints: Typical of ankylosing spondylitis blood, it appeared, was a TCR beta motif of under 10 highly homologous variants. From matched ankylosing spondylitis synovial fluid, disease-linked clones were reportedly recovered at significantly enriched levels. Previous work reported some of these motif variants in the synovial fluid and blood of reactive arthritis.

The length of the CDR3 is 15 residues. Trimming took off 0 bases at V and 2 bases at J, with 9 bases between the two ends. Germline CDR1 reads SGHNT; CDR2 reads YENEEA. Making use of molecular barcodes, quantitative 5'-RACE generated TCR beta libraries. TCRdb reprocessed the 5' RACE reads via MiXCR and lists one record per CDR3 protein. The table has around 160,000 distinct CDR3 sequences, 11% seen once. This clonotype was sampled from a male donor with ankylosing spondylitis or in good health (not recorded which). The chain joins TRBV11-3 to TRBJ2-3, with D perhaps being TRBD1 or TRBD2 (5 bases each). Sequencing input: blood, either unsorted or a sorted T cell fraction (not recorded which). DNA for the CDR3: TGTGCCAGCAGCTTAGAGGGGACCGACACAGATACGCAGTATTTT. Its translation: CASSLEGTDTDTQYF. The variable domain in full, completed from reference TRBV11-3 and TRBJ2-3, reads EAGVVQSPRYKIIEKKQPVAFWCNPISGHNTLYWYLQNLGQGPELLIRYENEEAVDDSQLPKDRFSAERLKGVDSTLKIQPAELGDSAVYLCASSLEGTDTDTQYFGPGTRLTVL.